This T cell receptor beta chain was captured by sequencing in a study of T-cell memory formation after mild COVID-19. Findings of the study overall: CD4+ clones that contracted lay mainly in CM and EM; CD8+ ones lay in EMRA.

This clonotype was seen a handful of times. Its antigen is still unknown. Sample barcodes and UMIs were carried by the TCR alpha and TCR beta cDNA libraries that 5'RACE generated with constant-segment primers. Via MiXCR, TCRdb re-called the 5' RACE reads, giving one row per CDR3 protein. The sample lists hundreds of thousands of distinct CDR3 sequences, about a fifth seen once, with roughly 9.1% in the top ten. Sequencing used PBMCs or a T cell subset sorted from them (not recorded which). The sequence was collected from an adult woman who had mild COVID-19 (a few samples of this study predate the infection). Cell type and time point are not known.

The CDR3 region has the DNA TGCAGTGCTCTCGGGACTAGCGAGGCAGATACGCAGTATTTT. Its translation is CSALGTSEADTQYF. The V call is TRBV20-1, the J call TRBJ2-3; 10 bases map to TRBD2. This CDR3 is built from 14 residues. The junction had 6 bases not matched to a gene; V was cut back by 5 bases and J by 4 bases. Germline-derived CDR1 and CDR2 are DFQATT and SNEGSKA (reference sequence).